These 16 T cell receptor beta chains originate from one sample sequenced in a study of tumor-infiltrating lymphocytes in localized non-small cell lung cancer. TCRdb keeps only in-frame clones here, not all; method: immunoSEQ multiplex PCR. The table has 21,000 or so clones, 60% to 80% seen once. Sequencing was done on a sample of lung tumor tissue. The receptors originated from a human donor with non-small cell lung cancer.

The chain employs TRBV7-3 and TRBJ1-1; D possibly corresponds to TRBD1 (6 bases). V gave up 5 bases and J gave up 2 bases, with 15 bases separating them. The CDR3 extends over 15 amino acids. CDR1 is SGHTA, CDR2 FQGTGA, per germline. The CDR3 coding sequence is TGTGCCAGCAGCCAATCGGGGGGACACAACACTGAAGCTTTCTTT. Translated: CASSQSGGHNTEAFF.

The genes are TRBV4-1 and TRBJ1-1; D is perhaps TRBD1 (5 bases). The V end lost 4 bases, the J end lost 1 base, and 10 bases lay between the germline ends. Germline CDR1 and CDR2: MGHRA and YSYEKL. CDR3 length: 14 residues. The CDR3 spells CASSRSQGNTEAFF. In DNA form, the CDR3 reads TGCGCCAGCAGCCGCTCCCAGGGGAACACTGAAGCTTTCTTT.

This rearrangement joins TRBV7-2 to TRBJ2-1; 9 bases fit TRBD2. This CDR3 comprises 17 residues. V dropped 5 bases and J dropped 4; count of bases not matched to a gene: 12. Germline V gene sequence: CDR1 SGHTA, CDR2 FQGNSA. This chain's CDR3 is CASSQSLLAGQYNEQFF. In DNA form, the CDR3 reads TGTGCCAGCAGCCAAAGTTTGCTAGCGGGACAATACAATGAGCAGTTCTTC.

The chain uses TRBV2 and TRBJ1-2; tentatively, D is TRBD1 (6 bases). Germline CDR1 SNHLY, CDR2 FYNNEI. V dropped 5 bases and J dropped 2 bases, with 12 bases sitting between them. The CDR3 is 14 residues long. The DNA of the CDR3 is TGTGCCAGCAGTCAAGACAGGCGAAACTATGGCTACACCTTC. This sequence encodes CASSQDRRNYGYTF.

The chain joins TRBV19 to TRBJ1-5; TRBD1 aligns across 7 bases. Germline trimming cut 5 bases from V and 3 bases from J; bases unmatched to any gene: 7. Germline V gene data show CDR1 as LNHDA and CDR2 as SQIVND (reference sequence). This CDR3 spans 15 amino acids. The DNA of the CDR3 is TGTGCCAGTAGTCCCCCGGGACAGTTCAATCAGCCCCAGCATTTT. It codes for CASSPPGQFNQPQHF.

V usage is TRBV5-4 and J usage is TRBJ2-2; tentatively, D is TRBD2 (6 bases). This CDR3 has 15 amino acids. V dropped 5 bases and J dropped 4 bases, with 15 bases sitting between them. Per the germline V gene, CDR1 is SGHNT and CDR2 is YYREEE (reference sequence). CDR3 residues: CASSLGQGGTGELFF. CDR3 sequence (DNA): TGTGCCAGCAGTCTGGGGCAGGGAGGCACCGGGGAGCTGTTTTTT.

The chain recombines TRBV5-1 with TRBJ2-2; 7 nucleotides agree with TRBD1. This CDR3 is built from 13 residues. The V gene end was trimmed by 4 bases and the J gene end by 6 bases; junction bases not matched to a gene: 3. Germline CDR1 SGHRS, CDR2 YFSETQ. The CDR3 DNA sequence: TGCGCCAGCAGCGAAGGACAGGCCGGGGAGCTGTTTTTT. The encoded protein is CASSEGQAGELFF.

The CDR3 here is CASSGQGDQPQHF. CDR3 in DNA: TGTGCCAGCTCTGGACAGGGGGATCAGCCCCAGCATTTT. This rearrangement joins TRBV6-1 to TRBJ1-5, with 10 bases lining up with TRBD1. The V segment lost 8 bases and the J segment 5 bases; nucleotides outside the gene matches: 3. Germline CDR1 is MNHNS and CDR2 is SASEGT. This CDR3 comprises 13 residues.

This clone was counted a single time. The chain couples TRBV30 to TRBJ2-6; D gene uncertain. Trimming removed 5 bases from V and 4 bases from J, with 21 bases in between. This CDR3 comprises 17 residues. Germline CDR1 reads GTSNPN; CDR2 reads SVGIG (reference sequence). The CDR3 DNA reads TGTGCCTGGGACCCTTTAAGGGTCCCGGTAGGGGCCAACGTCCTGACTTTC. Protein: CAWDPLRVPVGANVLTF.

CDR3 sequence (DNA): TGTGCCAGCAGTTTAAACAGGGGCGCTGGCTACACCTTC. Encoded protein: CASSLNRGAGYTF. The chain employs TRBV28 and TRBJ1-2; 7 bases match TRBD1. J gave up 7 bases and V 2 bases, and 4 bases lay outside the gene matches. The CDR3 is made up of 13 amino acids. CDR1 is MDHEN and CDR2 is SYDVKM in the germline V gene.

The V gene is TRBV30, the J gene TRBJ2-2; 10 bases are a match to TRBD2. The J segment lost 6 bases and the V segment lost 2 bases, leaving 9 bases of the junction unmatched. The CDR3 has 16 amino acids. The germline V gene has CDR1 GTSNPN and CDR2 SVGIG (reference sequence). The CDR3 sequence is CAWSLSGTSEAGELFF. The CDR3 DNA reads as TGTGCCTGGAGTCTCTCAGGGACTAGCGAAGCCGGGGAGCTGTTTTTT.

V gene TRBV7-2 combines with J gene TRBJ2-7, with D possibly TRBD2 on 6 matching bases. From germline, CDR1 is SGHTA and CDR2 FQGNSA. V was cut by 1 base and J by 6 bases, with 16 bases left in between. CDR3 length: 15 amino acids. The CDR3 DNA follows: TGTGCCAGCAGCTTAGTGGGATATGGGGGAGGCGAGCAGTACTTC. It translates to CASSLVGYGGGEQYF.

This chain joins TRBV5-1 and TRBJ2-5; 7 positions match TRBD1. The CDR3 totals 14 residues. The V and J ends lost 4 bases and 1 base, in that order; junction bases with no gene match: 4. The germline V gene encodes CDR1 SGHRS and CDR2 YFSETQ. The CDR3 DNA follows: TGCGCCAGCAGCGTAGGACAGGTCCAAGAGACCCAGTACTTC. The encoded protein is CASSVGQVQETQYF.

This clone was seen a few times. The CDR3 sequence: CASSQLDSSYNEQFF. The CDR3 DNA follows: TGCGCCAGCAGCCAACTAGATAGCTCCTACAATGAGCAGTTCTTC. The chain combines TRBV5-1 with TRBJ2-1, with D tentatively TRBD2 (5 bases). V lost 4 bases, J lost 0 bases, and 11 bases lay in between. The length of the CDR3 is 15 residues. Germline loops: CDR1 SGHRS, CDR2 YFSETQ.

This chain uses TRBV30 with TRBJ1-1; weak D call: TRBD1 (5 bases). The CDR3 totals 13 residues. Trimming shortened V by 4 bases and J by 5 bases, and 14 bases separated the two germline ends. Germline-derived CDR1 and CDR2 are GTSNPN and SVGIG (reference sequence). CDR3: CAWTPFEGTEAFF. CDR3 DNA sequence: TGTGCCTGGACTCCATTTGAGGGGACTGAAGCTTTCTTT.

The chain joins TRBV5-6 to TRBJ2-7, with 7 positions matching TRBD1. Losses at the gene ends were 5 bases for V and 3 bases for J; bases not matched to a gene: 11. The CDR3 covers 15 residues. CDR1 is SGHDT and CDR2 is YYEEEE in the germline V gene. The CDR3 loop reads CASSPIGTDFYEQYF. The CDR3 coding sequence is TGTGCCAGCAGTCCCATCGGGACAGATTTCTACGAGCAGTACTTC.